This entry lists 30 T cell receptor beta chains sequenced from one sample in a study of cytomegalovirus exposure and HLA in healthy donors. In the PCR, 60 Vbeta and 13 Jbeta primers were used. TCRdb's table, derived via immunoSEQ multiplex PCR, lists solely in-frame clones and lacks some. The sample lists about 190,000 clones, over 70% occurring once. Sequencing was performed on PBMCs. Receptor source: a woman under 30 in good health and CMV-seronegative.

In this sample, this clone turned up a few times. The chain links TRBV19 to TRBJ2-5, with 7 bases fitting TRBD1. Germline CDR1 is LNHDA and CDR2 is SQIVND (reference sequence). Unmatched junction bases numbered 10, after V lost 7 bases and J lost 5 bases. The CDR3 is 14 residues long. The CDR3 sequence: CASTRTDRAETQYF. Here the CDR3 DNA reads TGTGCCAGTACCAGAACAGACAGGGCGGAGACCCAGTACTTC.

The genes are TRBV15 and TRBJ2-3; tentatively, D is TRBD1 (5 bases). Germline-derived CDR1 and CDR2 are LNHNV and YYDKDF (reference sequence). The V end was cut by 0 bases, the J end by 4 bases, with 14 bases between. This CDR3 is 16 amino acids long. Here the CDR3 reads CATSRDDGRAADTQYF. As DNA, the CDR3 is TGTGCCACCAGCAGAGACGATGGCAGGGCGGCAGATACGCAGTATTTT.

This CDR3 reads CASRGTGSPDTQYF. CDR3 nucleotides: TGTGCCAGCAGGGGGACAGGGTCCCCAGATACGCAGTATTTT. The chain recombines TRBV6-1 with TRBJ2-3; 9 bases map to TRBD1. The V gene end was trimmed by 6 bases and the J gene end by 4 bases; junction bases not matched to a gene: 5. The CDR3 extends over 14 amino acids. Germline V CDR1 and CDR2: MNHNS, SASEGT.

This clone was observed once. This chain links TRBV9 with TRBJ2-1; D gene uncertain. CDR3 length: 15 amino acids. With 1 base removed from V and 8 bases from J, the gap between germline ends came to 16 bases. Looked up from germline, CDR1 is SGDLS and CDR2 is YYNGEE. CDR3 residues: CASSVSSASTDEQFF. For the CDR3, the DNA is TGTGCCAGCAGCGTATCCTCAGCGAGTACCGATGAGCAGTTCTTC.

This rearrangement joins TRBV4-1 to TRBJ1-6; no firm D call. The V and J ends lost 1 base and 4 bases respectively, with 8 bases between them. This CDR3 is built from 15 residues. Germline V gene sequence: CDR1 MGHRA, CDR2 YSYEKL. The chain's CDR3 is CASSQVPTYNSPLHF. In nucleotides, the CDR3 is TGCGCCAGCAGCCAAGTTCCCACATATAATTCACCCCTCCACTTT.

This chain uses TRBV5-1 with TRBJ2-1; the D gene is possibly TRBD2 (6 bases). Germline CDR1 and CDR2: SGHRS and YFSETQ. The V and J ends lost 2 bases and 5 bases respectively, with 17 bases between them. The CDR3 has 16 amino acids. The CDR3 DNA follows: TGCGCCAGCAGCTTCCTACTAGCCCGAACCGACAATGAGCAGTTCTTC. It translates to CASSFLLARTDNEQFF.

The genes are TRBV28 and TRBJ1-1; TRBD1 might be the D (6 bases). V was clipped by 6 bases and J by 5 bases, with 16 bases between them. Germline lookup yields CDR1 MDHEN and CDR2 SYDVKM. The CDR3 is 14 amino acids. The CDR3 bases are TGTGCCAGCAGACAACAACAGGGCCGGACTGAAGCTTTCTTT. Translation: CASRQQQGRTEAFF.

This chain connects TRBV7-8 to TRBJ1-2, with 7 bases matching TRBD1. Germline CDR1 SGHVS, CDR2 FQNEAQ. Unmatched junction bases numbered 19, after V lost 2 bases and J lost 7 bases. CDR3 size: 18 residues. CDR3 DNA: TGTGCCAGCAGCTTAACTTTCGACAGGGCGGACGTTGGTTCTGGCTACACCTTC. It translates to CASSLTFDRADVGSGYTF.

V is TRBV5-1 and J is TRBJ2-7, with 8 positions matching TRBD2. CDR1 and CDR2 (germline): SGHRS, YFSETQ. After removal of 5 bases from V and 2 bases from J, the junction contained 12 bases not matched to a gene. The CDR3 sequence is 16 residues long. CDR3 protein: CASRRVERGPTYEQYF. In DNA, the CDR3 is TGCGCCAGCAGACGGGTGGAGCGGGGGCCTACCTACGAGCAGTACTTC.

The chain uses TRBV29-1 and TRBJ2-3; D ambiguous. V lost 3 bases and J 1 base, leaving 5 bases between the germline ends. Looked up from germline, CDR1 is SQVTM and CDR2 is ANQGSEA. The CDR3 contains 12 residues. The chain's CDR3 is CSVDQGTDTQYF. For the CDR3, the DNA is TGCAGCGTTGATCAGGGCACAGATACGCAGTATTTT.

This clone was counted a few times. J is TRBJ1-6 and V is TRBV6-5; tentatively, D is TRBD1 (6 bases). Trimming left V 4 bases short and J 10 bases short, with 17 bases between. Germline V CDR1 and CDR2: MNHEY, SVGAGI. The CDR3 has 15 amino acids. CDR3 sequence reads: CASSFRTDARSPLHF. The CDR3 region has the DNA TGTGCCAGCAGTTTCCGGACAGACGCTAGGTCACCCCTCCACTTT.

This chain connects TRBV28 to TRBJ2-3; possible D gene TRBD2, 5 bases. The V gene's germline CDR1 is MDHEN and CDR2 SYDVKM. Deletions cut 4 bases from V and 6 bases from J, with 17 bases between. This CDR3 spans 15 amino acids. Here the CDR3 DNA reads TGTGCCAGCAGTTGGGCTAGCTTTTACATGGATACGCAGTATTTT. Translating it yields CASSWASFYMDTQYF. The full variable domain, its missing parts supplied by reference TRBV28 and TRBJ2-3, is DVKVTQSSRYLVKRTGEKVFLECVQDMDHENMFWYRQDPGLGLRLIYFSYDVKMKEKGDIPEGYSVSREKKERFSLILESASTNQTSMYLCASSWASFYMDTQYFGPGTRLTVL.

The chain has TRBV10-1 and TRBJ2-7; D perhaps matches TRBD1 (5 bases). The CDR3 is made up of 14 amino acids. Germline assignment: CDR1 WNHNN and CDR2 SYGVQD (reference sequence). Trimming removed 1 base from V and 2 bases from J, with 9 bases in between. CDR3 region: CASSELQGAYEQYF. For the CDR3, the DNA is TGCGCCAGCAGTGAGTTGCAGGGCGCCTACGAGCAGTACTTC.

The chain carries TRBV30 and TRBJ2-2; the match to TRBD1 covers 7 bases. The germline CDR1 and CDR2 sequences are GTSNPN and SVGIG (reference sequence). This CDR3 comprises 14 residues. V was pared by 4 bases and J by 2 bases, with 4 bases of the junction left unmatched. CDR3: CAWKSGGNTGELFF. The DNA for the CDR3 is TGTGCCTGGAAATCAGGGGGTAACACCGGGGAGCTGTTTTTT.

The rearrangement links TRBV29-1 to TRBJ1-3; 8 positions agree with TRBD1. The CDR3 covers 13 residues. V trimming: 5 bases; J trimming: 3 bases; junction bases outside the gene matches: 3. Germline V gene data show CDR1 as SQVTM and CDR2 as ANQGSEA. The CDR3 sequence is CSVPGTGGNTIYF. The CDR3 bases are TGCAGCGTTCCCGGGACAGGTGGAAACACCATATATTTT. Full variable domain (missing parts from reference TRBV29-1 and TRBJ1-3): SAVISQKPSRDICQRGTSLTIQCQVDSQVTMMFWYRQQPGQSLTLIATANQGSEATYESGFVIDKFPISRPNLTFSTLTVSNMSPEDSSIYLCSVPGTGGNTIYFGEGSWLTVV.

The chain links TRBV10-3 to TRBJ1-1; 9 bases line up with TRBD1. CDR1 is ENHRY and CDR2 is SYGVKD in the germline V gene. Germline trimming cut 4 bases from V and 4 bases from J; bases unmatched to any gene: 7. There are 15 residues in the CDR3. Here the CDR3 reads CAISGAGQGATEAFF. The CDR3, as DNA: TGTGCCATCAGTGGAGCGGGACAGGGAGCCACTGAAGCTTTCTTT.

The V call is TRBV7-2, the J call TRBJ2-5; 7 positions agree with TRBD1. The trim removed 10 bases at V and 5 bases at J, leaving 7 bases unmatched. CDR3 length equals 12 residues. The germline CDR1 and CDR2 sequences are SGHTA and FQGNSA. The CDR3 nucleotides read TGTGCCACCGACAGGGATATTGAGACCCAGTACTTC. Translating gives CATDRDIETQYF. The complete variable domain, with remaining parts taken from reference TRBV7-2 and TRBJ2-5, reads GAGVSQSPSNKVTEKGKDVELRCDPISGHTALYWYRQSLGQGLEFLIYFQGNSAPDKSGLPSDRFSAERTGGSVSTLTIQRTQQEDSAVYLCATDRDIETQYFGPGTRLLVL.

This clone was found a few times. The chain combines TRBV5-1 with TRBJ2-1, with TRBD2 matching 13 bases. Germline values: CDR1 SGHRS, CDR2 YFSETQ. V lost 3 bases, J lost 9 bases, and 12 bases stayed unmatched. The CDR3 consists of 17 residues. As DNA, the CDR3 is TGCGCCAGCAGCTCCCTGACTAGCGGGGGGTCGTTGGGTGAGCAGTTCTTC. This translates into CASSSLTSGGSLGEQFF.

The chain combines TRBV5-6 with TRBJ1-1; 8 bases fit TRBD1. Trimming removed 3 bases from V and 0 bases from J; junction bases left unmatched: 1. Germline lookup yields CDR1 SGHDT and CDR2 YYEEEE. The CDR3 runs 14 residues. CDR3 loop: CASSWGQVNTEAFF. The CDR3 DNA sequence: TGTGCCAGCAGCTGGGGACAGGTGAACACTGAAGCTTTCTTT.

The V call is TRBV7-6, the J call TRBJ1-6; 9 bases line up with TRBD1. J lost 8 bases, V lost 0 bases, and 5 bases had no gene match. The CDR3 is 16 residues long. Germline CDR1 and CDR2: SGHVS and FNYEAQ. The DNA for the CDR3 is TGTGCCAGCAGCTTAGCCCCCGGGACAGGGCATTCACCCCTCCACTTT. It codes for CASSLAPGTGHSPLHF.

V is TRBV6-1 and J is TRBJ2-1; TRBD2 agrees at 10 bases. Per the germline V gene, CDR1 is MNHNS and CDR2 is SASEGT. V lost 5 bases, J lost 5 bases, and 3 bases stayed unmatched. CDR3 length: 14 residues. CDR3 coding DNA: TGTGCCAGCAGTCTAAGCGGGGGGGACAATGAGCAGTTCTTC. It specifies CASSLSGGDNEQFF.

This clone has only one observation. V is TRBV9 and J is TRBJ1-1; D uncertain. CDR3 size: 15 residues. The V and J ends lost 0 bases and 0 bases respectively, with 9 bases between them. The germline gives CDR1 SGDLS, CDR2 YYNGEE. The DNA of the CDR3 is TGTGCCAGCAGCGTAGGAGGGAGAATGAACACTGAAGCTTTCTTT. This sequence encodes CASSVGGRMNTEAFF. Supplemented by reference TRBV9 and TRBJ1-1, the full variable domain reads DSGVTQTPKHLITATGQRVTLRCSPRSGDLSVYWYQQSLDQGLQFLIQYYNGEERAKGNILERFSAQQFPDLHSELNLSSLELGDSALYFCASSVGGRMNTEAFFGQGTRLTVV.

V usage is TRBV28 and J usage is TRBJ1-5; D gene unclear. The V and J ends lost 2 bases and 7 bases respectively, with 21 bases between them. Germline CDR1 reads MDHEN; CDR2 reads SYDVKM. The CDR3 spans 17 residues. The CDR3 DNA sequence: TGTGCCAGCAGTTTAGGTTTTAGGACTTTGAGTCTCCAGCCCCAGCATTTT. Its translation: CASSLGFRTLSLQPQHF.

This clone has a handful of counts. This rearrangement joins TRBV6-5 to TRBJ2-2; TRBD1 is a possible D gene (6 bases). V lost 7 bases, J lost 1 base, and 13 bases lay in between. The CDR3 spans 15 residues. The germline V gene has CDR1 MNHEY and CDR2 SVGAGI. CDR3 sequence reads: CASTQGQMNTGELFF. The CDR3 region has the DNA TGTGCCAGCACTCAAGGACAGATGAACACCGGGGAGCTGTTTTTT.

J is TRBJ2-3 and V is TRBV4-3; no firm D call. The CDR3 has 10 residues. The V end lost 1 base, the J end lost 13 bases, and 6 bases lay between the germline ends. The V gene's germline CDR1 is LGHNA and CDR2 YSLEER. The CDR3 region has the DNA TGCGCCAGCAGCCAAGTACGAGAGTATTTT. As protein: CASSQVREYF.

With respect to this clone: The same CDR3 is also encoded by other DNA sequences in this sample. The chain carries TRBV7-2 and TRBJ2-3; 10 bases align to TRBD2. V dropped 1 base and J dropped 2; count of bases not matched to a gene: 6. This CDR3 is built from 17 residues. Germline CDR1 SGHTA, CDR2 FQGNSA. Here the CDR3 reads CASSLVPSGGPTDTQYF. CDR3 DNA sequence: TGTGCCAGCAGCTTAGTCCCTAGCGGGGGCCCCACAGATACGCAGTATTTT.

This clone was observed a single time. This chain joins TRBV18 and TRBJ1-1, with D perhaps TRBD1 (5 bases). V was cut by 5 bases and J by 2 bases, with 9 bases left in between. The CDR3 runs to 13 residues. CDR1 and CDR2 (germline): KGHSH, LQKENI. CDR3 nucleotide sequence: TGTGCCAGCTCAACAGACAGTAACACTGAAGCTTTCTTT. The encoded protein is CASSTDSNTEAFF.

This chain joins TRBV4-1 and TRBJ2-7; TRBD2 matches at 11 bases. The CDR3 sequence is 15 residues long. The germline CDR1 and CDR2 sequences are MGHRA and YSYEKL. V lost 1 base and J lost 3; bases outside the gene matches: 2. CDR3 amino acids: CASSQAGTSGYEQYF. The CDR3 bases are TGCGCCAGCAGCCAAGCCGGGACTAGCGGCTACGAGCAGTACTTC.

The rearrangement joins TRBV6-1 to TRBJ1-2; D uncertain. Germline lookup yields CDR1 MNHNS and CDR2 SASEGT. CDR3 size: 14 residues. Trimming shortened V by 6 bases and J by 6 bases, and 17 bases separated the two germline ends. The CDR3: CASSLSLAGDGYTF. CDR3 DNA: TGTGCCAGCAGCCTCTCTCTAGCGGGCGATGGCTACACCTTC.

J is TRBJ2-5 and V is TRBV6-5; 10 nucleotides agree with TRBD1. The CDR3 has 13 amino acids. Germline V gene lookup returns CDR1 MNHEY and CDR2 SVGAGI. V dropped 7 bases and J dropped 5; count of bases not matched to a gene: 4. The CDR3 DNA reads as TGTGCCAGCATGACAGGGGGCGGGGAGACCCAGTACTTC. It is translated as CASMTGGGETQYF.